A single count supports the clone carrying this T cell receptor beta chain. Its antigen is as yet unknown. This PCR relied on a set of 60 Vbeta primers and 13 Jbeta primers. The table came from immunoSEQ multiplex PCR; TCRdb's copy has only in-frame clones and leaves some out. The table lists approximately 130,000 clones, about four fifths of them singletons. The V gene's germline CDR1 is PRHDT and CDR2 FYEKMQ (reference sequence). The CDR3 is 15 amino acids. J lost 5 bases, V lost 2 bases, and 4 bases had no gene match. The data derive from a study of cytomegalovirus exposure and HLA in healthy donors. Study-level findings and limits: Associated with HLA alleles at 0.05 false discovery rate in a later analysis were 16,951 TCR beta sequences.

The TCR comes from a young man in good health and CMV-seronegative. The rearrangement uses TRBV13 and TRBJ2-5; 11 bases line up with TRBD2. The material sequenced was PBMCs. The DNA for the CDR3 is TGTGCCAGCAGCTTACCTAGCGGGGGGTTGGAGACCCAGTACTTC. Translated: CASSLPSGGLETQYF. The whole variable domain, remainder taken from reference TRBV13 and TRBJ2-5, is AAGVIQSPRHLIKEKRETATLKCYPIPRHDTVYWYQQGPGQDPQFLISFYEKMQSDKGSIPDRFSAQQFSDYHSELNMSSLELGDSALYFCASSLPSGGLETQYFGPGTRLLVL.